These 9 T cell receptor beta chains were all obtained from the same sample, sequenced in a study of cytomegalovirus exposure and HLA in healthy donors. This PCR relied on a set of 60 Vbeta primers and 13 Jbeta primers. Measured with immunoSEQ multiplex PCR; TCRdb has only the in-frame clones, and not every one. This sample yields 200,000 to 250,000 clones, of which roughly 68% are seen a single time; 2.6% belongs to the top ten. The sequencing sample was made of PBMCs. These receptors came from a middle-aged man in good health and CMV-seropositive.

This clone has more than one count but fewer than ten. CDR3 loop: CASSLEQGTTGELFF. DNA of the CDR3: TGCGCCAGCAGCTTGGAACAGGGAACCACCGGGGAGCTGTTTTTT. The chain is built from TRBV5-1 and TRBJ2-2, with D tentatively TRBD1 (6 bases). Germline values: CDR1 SGHRS, CDR2 YFSETQ. Trimming left V 0 bases short and J 4 bases short, with 10 bases between. This CDR3 region has 15 residues.

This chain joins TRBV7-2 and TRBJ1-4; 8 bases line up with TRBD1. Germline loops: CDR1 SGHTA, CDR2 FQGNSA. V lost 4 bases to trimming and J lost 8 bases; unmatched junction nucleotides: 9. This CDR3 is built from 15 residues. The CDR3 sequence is CASSSWTGTEEKLFF. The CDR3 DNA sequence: TGTGCCAGCAGCTCATGGACAGGGACGGAGGAAAAACTGTTTTTT. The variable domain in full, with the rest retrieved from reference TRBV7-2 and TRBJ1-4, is GAGVSQSPSNKVTEKGKDVELRCDPISGHTALYWYRQSLGQGLEFLIYFQGNSAPDKSGLPSDRFSAERTGGSVSTLTIQRTQQEDSAVYLCASSSWTGTEEKLFFGSGTQLSVL.

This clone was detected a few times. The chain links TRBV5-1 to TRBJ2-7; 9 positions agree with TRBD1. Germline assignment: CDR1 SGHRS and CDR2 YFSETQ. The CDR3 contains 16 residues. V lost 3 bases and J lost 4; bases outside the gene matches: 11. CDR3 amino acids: CASSWGTQDRGYEQYF. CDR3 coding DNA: TGCGCCAGCAGCTGGGGTACCCAAGACAGGGGGTACGAGCAGTACTTC.

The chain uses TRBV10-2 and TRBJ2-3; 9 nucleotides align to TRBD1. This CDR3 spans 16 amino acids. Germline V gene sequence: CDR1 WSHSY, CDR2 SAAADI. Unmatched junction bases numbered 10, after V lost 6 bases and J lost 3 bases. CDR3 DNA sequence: TGCGCCAGCAGCGGGGACAGGGCCAGTGGTACAGATACGCAGTATTTT. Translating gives CASSGDRASGTDTQYF.

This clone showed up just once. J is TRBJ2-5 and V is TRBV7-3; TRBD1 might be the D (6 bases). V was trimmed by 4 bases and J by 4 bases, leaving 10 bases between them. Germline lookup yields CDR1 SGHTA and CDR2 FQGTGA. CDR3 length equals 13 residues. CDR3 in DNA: TGTGCCAGCAGCTCGAGACAGGCAGAGACCCAGTACTTC. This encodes CASSSRQAETQYF.

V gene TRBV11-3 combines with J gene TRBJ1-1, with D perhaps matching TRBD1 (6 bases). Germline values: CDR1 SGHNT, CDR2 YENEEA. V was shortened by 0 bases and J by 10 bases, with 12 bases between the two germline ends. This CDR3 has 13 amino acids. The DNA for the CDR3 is TGTGCCAGCAGCTTAGATCCCCAGGGGTTAGCTTTCTTT. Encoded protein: CASSLDPQGLAFF.

CDR3 nucleotide sequence: TGTGCCAGCTCACCAGAACTCTTGTACGAAGCCTACGAGCAGTACTTC. It codes for CASSPELLYEAYEQYF. This chain links TRBV18 with TRBJ2-7; D unresolved. The length of the CDR3 is 16 residues. V gave up 2 bases and J gave up 2 bases, with 16 bases separating them. The germline V gene has CDR1 KGHSH and CDR2 LQKENI.

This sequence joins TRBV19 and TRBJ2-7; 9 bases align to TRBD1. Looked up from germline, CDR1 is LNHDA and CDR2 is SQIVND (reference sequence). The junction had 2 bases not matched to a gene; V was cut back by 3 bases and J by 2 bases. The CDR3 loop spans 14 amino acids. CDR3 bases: TGTGCCAGTAGTATTGGGACAGGGACCTACGAGCAGTACTTC. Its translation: CASSIGTGTYEQYF.

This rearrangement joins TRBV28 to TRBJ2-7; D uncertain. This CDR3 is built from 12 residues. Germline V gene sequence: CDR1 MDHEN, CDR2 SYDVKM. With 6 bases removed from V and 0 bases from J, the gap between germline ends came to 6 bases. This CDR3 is CASRQNSYEQYF. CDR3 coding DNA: TGTGCCAGCAGACAGAACTCCTACGAGCAGTACTTC.